Reported below is one T cell receptor beta chain. Its cognate antigen is unknown. These data belong to a study of T cell responses to AZD1222 COVID-19 vaccine. Overall study findings and caveats: Among the donors, most were white British and more were female, and clonal diversity was possibly underestimated.

This table comes from immunoSEQ multiplex PCR, and its TCRdb copy is limited to in-frame clones, with some not included. This sample has some 150,000 clones, with over 90% found just once. This CDR3 has 15 residues. The germline CDR1 and CDR2 sequences are MNHEY and SMNVEV (reference sequence). V gave up 3 bases and J gave up 6 bases; unmatched junction bases: 7. The rearrangement links TRBV27 to TRBJ2-2; 7 positions match TRBD2. The sequencing here drew on peripheral blood, taken on day 0 of AZD1222 vaccination. The clonotype comes from an adult in good health. Here the CDR3 DNA reads TGTGCCAGCAGTTTCCGGGAGGATCCATCCGGGGAGCTGTTTTTT. Translating gives CASSFREDPSGELFF.